This TCR beta chain was captured by sequencing in a study of blood T cell repertoires in COVID-19. Per the authors' pipeline: Nucleated cell counts were estimated from reference gene primer amplification. Sequenced by immunoSEQ multiplex PCR; TCRdb stores in-frame clones only, minus some. That table furnishes V, J and clone size, whereas the DNA furnished D and trimming. The sample includes about 180,000 clones, nearly 80% of them seen just once. CDR1 SGHNT and CDR2 YYREEE come from the germline V gene (reference sequence). Deletions cut 4 bases from V and 2 bases from J, with 22 bases between. The CDR3 has 17 amino acids. This clone was seen many times. The participants were between roughly 18 and 89 years old and came from some 25 US areas.

Material for sequencing was PBMCs or T cells enriched from blood (not recorded which). This sequence was found in a man in his sixties who had been exposed to COVID-19. The V gene is TRBV5-4, the J gene TRBJ2-7; possibly TRBD2 for D (5 bases). The CDR3 loop reads CASSRGLQDWAPYEQYF. The CDR3 bases are TGTGCCAGCAGCCGAGGGCTCCAGGATTGGGCCCCCTACGAGCAGTACTTC. The full variable domain, completed using reference TRBV5-4 and TRBJ2-7, is ETGVTQSPTHLIKTRGQQVTLRCSSQSGHNTVSWYQQALGQGPQFIFQYYREEENGRGNFPPRFSGLQFPNYSSELNVNALELDDSALYLCASSRGLQDWAPYEQYFGPGTRLTVT.